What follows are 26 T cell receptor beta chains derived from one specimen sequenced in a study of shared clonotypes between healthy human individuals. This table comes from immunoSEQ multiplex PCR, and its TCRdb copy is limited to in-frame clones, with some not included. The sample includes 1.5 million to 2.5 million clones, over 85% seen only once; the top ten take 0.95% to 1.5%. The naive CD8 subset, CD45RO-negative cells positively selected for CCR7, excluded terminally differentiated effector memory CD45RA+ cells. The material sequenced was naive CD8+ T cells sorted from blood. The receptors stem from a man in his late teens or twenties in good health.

The chain's CDR3 is CASSFRVGYGYTF. CDR3 nucleotide sequence: TGTGCCAGCAGTTTTCGGGTCGGCTATGGCTACACCTTC. The chain uses TRBV28 and TRBJ1-2; D gene ambiguous. The CDR3 is 13 residues long. Trimming removed 3 bases from V and 4 bases from J, with 9 bases in between. Germline lookup yields CDR1 MDHEN and CDR2 SYDVKM.

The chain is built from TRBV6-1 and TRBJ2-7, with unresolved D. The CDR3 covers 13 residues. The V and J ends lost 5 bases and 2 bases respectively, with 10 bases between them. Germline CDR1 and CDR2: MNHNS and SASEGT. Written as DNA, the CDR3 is TGTGCCAGCAGTTATCAGGTGACCTACGAGCAGTACTTC. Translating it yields CASSYQVTYEQYF.

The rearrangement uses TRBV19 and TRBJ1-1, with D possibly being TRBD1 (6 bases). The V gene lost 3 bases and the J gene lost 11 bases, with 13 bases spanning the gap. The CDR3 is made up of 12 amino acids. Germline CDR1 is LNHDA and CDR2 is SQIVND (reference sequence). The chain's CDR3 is CASSMAGGAAFF. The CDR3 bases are TGTGCCAGTAGTATGGCTGGGGGGGCGGCTTTCTTT.

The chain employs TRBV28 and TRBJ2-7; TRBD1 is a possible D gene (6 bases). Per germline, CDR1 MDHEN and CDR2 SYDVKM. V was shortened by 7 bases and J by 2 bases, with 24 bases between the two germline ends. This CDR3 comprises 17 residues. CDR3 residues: CASNTPAGGEGTYEQYF. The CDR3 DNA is TGTGCCAGCAATACGCCGGCTGGGGGCGAGGGAACCTACGAGCAGTACTTC.

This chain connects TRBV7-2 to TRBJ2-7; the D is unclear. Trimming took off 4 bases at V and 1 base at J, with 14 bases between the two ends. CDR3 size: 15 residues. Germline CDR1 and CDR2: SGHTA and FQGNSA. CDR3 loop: CASSSYGGKSYEQYF. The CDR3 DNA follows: TGTGCCAGCAGCTCTTATGGTGGCAAGTCCTACGAGCAGTACTTC.

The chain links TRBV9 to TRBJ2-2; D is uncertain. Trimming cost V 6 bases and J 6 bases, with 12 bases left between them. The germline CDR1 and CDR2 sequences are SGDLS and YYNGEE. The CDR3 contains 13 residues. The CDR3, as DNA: TGTGCCAGCACCGAATTACCCTCCGGGGAGCTGTTTTTT. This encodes CASTELPSGELFF. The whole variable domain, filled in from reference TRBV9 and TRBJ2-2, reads DSGVTQTPKHLITATGQRVTLRCSPRSGDLSVYWYQQSLDQGLQFLIQYYNGEERAKGNILERFSAQQFPDLHSELNLSSLELGDSALYFCASTELPSGELFFGEGSRLTVL.

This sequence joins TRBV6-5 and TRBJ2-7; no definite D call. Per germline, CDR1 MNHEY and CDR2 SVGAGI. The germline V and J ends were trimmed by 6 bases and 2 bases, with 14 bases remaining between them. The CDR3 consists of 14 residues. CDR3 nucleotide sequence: TGTGCCAGCAGCCCGAAGGGATTGGCCTACGAGCAGTACTTC. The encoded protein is CASSPKGLAYEQYF.

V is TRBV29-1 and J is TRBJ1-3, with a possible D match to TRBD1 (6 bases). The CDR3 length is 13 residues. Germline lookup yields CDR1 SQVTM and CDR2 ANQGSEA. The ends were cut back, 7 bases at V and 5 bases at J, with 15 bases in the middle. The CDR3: CSALLGTRNTIYF. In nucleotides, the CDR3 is TGCAGCGCCTTGTTGGGGACAAGAAACACCATATATTTT.

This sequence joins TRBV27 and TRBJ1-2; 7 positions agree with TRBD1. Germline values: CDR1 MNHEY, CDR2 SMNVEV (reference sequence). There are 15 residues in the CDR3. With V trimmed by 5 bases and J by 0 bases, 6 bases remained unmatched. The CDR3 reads CASSPGTDTNYGYTF. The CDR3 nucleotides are TGTGCCAGCAGTCCAGGGACAGACACTAACTATGGCTACACCTTC.

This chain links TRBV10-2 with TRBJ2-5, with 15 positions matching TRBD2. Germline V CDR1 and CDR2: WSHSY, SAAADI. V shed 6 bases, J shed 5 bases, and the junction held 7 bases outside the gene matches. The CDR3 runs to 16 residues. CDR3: CASSRTSGGAGETQYF. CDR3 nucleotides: TGCGCCAGCAGCCGGACTAGCGGGGGGGCGGGGGAGACCCAGTACTTC.

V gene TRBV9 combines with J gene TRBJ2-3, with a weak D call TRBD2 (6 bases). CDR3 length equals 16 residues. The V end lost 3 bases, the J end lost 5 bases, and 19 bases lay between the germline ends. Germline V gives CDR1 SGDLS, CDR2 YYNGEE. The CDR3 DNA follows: TGTGCCAGCAGCGAGCCGGGACTGACGGGGTTAGATACGCAGTATTTT. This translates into CASSEPGLTGLDTQYF.

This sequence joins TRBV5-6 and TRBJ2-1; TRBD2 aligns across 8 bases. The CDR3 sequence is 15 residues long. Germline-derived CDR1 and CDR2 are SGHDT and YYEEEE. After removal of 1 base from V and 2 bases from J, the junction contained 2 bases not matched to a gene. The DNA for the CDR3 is TGTGCCAGCAGCTTGACGGGAGGGACCTACAATGAGCAGTTCTTC. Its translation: CASSLTGGTYNEQFF.

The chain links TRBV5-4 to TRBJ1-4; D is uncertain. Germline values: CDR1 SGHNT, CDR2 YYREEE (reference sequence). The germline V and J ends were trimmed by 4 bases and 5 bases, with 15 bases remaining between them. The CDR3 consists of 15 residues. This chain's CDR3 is CASSQTSGSNEKLFF. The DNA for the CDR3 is TGTGCCAGCAGCCAAACTTCGGGGTCCAATGAAAAACTGTTTTTT. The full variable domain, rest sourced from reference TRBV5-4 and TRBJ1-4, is ETGVTQSPTHLIKTRGQQVTLRCSSQSGHNTVSWYQQALGQGPQFIFQYYREEENGRGNFPPRFSGLQFPNYSSELNVNALELDDSALYLCASSQTSGSNEKLFFGSGTQLSVL.

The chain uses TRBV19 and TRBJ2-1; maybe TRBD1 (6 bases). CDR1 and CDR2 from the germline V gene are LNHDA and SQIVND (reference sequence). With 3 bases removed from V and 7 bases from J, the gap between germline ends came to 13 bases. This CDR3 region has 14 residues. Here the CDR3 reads CASSIFIRGNEQFF. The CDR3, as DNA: TGTGCCAGTAGTATTTTTATCAGGGGTAATGAGCAGTTCTTC.

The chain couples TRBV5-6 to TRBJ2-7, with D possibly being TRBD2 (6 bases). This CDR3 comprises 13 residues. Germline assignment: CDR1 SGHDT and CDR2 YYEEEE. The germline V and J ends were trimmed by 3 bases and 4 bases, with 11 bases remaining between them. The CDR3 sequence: CASSWGTEYEQYF. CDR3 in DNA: TGTGCCAGCAGCTGGGGGACTGAATACGAGCAGTACTTC.

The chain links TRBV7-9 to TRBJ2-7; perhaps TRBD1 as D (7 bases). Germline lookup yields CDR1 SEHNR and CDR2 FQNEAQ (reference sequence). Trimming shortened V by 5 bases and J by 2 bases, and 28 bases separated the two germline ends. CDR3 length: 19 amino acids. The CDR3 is CASSARGEFSTVSTYEQYF. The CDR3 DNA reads TGTGCCAGCAGCGCCAGGGGGGAATTTTCGACAGTATCTACCTACGAGCAGTACTTC.

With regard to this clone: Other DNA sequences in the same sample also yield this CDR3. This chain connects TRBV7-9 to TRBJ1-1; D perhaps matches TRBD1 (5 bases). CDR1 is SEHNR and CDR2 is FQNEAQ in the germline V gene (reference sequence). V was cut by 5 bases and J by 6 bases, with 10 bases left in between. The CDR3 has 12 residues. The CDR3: CASSGAGAEAFF. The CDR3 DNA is TGTGCCAGCAGCGGGGCGGGGGCTGAAGCTTTCTTT.

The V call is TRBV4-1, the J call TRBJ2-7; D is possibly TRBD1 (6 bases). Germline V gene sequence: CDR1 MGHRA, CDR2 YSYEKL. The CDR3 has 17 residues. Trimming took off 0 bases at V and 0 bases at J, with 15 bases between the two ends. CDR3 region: CASSQDQLLGGSYEQYF. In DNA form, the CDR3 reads TGCGCCAGCAGCCAAGATCAACTCCTAGGGGGCTCCTACGAGCAGTACTTC.

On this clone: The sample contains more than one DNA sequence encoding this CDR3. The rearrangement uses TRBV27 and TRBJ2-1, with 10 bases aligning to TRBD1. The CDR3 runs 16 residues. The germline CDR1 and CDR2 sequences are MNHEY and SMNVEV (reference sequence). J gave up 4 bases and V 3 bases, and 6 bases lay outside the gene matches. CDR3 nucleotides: TGTGCCAGCAGTTTCGGGCCGGGACAGGGGTACAATGAGCAGTTCTTC. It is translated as CASSFGPGQGYNEQFF.

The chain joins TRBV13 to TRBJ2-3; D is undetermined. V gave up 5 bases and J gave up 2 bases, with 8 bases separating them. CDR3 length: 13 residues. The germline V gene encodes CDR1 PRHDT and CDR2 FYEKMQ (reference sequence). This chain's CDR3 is CASSIVATDTQYF. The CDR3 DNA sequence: TGTGCCAGCAGCATAGTGGCCACAGATACGCAGTATTTT.

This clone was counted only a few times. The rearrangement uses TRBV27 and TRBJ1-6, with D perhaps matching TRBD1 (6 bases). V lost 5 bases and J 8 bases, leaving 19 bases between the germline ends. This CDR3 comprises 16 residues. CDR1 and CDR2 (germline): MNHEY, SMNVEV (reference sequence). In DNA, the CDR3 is TGTGCCAGCAGTGCCGGCCCGGGGGCTGGGGATTCACCCCTCCACTTT. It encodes CASSAGPGAGDSPLHF.

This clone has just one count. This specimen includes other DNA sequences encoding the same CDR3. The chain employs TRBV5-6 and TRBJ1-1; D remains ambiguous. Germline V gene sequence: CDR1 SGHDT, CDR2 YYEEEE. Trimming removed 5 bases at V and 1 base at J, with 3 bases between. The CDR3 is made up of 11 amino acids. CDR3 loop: CASSSNTEAFF. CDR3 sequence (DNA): TGTGCCAGCAGTTCGAACACTGAAGCTTTCTTT.

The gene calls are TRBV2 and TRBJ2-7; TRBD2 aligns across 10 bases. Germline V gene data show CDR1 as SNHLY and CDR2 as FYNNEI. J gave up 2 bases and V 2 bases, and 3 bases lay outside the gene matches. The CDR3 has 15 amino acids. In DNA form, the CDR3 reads TGTGCCAGCAGTGAACCTAGCGGGGGAGCCTACGAGCAGTACTTC. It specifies CASSEPSGGAYEQYF. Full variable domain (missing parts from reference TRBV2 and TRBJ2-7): EPEVTQTPSHQVTQMGQEVILRCVPISNHLYFYWYRQILGQKVEFLVSFYNNEISEKSEIFDDQFSVERPDGSNFTLKIRSTKLEDSAMYFCASSEPSGGAYEQYFGPGTRLTVT.

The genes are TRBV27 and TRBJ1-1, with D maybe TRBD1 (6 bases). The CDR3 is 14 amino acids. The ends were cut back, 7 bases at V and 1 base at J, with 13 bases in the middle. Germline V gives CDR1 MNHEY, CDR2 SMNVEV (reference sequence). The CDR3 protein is CASTRGGRNTEAFF. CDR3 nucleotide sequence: TGTGCCAGCACACGGGGGGGCCGGAACACTGAAGCTTTCTTT.

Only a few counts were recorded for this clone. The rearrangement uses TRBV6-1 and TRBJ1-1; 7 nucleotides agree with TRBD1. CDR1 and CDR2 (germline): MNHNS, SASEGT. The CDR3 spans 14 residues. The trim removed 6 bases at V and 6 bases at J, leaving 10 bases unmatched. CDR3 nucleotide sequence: TGTGCCAGCAGCTTATCACAGGGGATGCCTGAAGCTTTCTTT. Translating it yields CASSLSQGMPEAFF.

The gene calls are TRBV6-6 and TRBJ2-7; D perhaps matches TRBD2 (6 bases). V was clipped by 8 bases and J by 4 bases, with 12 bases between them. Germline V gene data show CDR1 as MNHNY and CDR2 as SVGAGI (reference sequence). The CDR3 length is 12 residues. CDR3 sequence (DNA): TGTGCCAGCCAGGAGGGATTATACGAGCAGTACTTC. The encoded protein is CASQEGLYEQYF.